This T cell receptor beta chain emerged from a study of blood T cell repertoires in COVID-19. For the study at large: In each case, the material was cDNA or gDNA derived from T cells, B-cell-depleted T cells, or PBMCs.

Data came from immunoSEQ multiplex PCR; TCRdb stores just in-frame clones and leaves some out. Among hundreds of thousands of clones listed, 70% to 90% were seen once. Looked up from germline, CDR1 is MNHEY and CDR2 is SMNVEV (reference sequence). Germline trimming cut 3 bases from V and 7 bases from J; bases unmatched to any gene: 2. CDR3 size: 12 residues. The gene calls are TRBV27 and TRBJ1-2, with TRBD1 matching 7 bases. The sequenced material came from PBMCs or T cells enriched from blood (not recorded which). This TCR was sampled from a woman aged 40-49 years with acute COVID-19. CDR3 in amino acids: CASSFAGGGYTF. CDR3 in DNA: TGTGCCAGCAGTTTCGCAGGGGGTGGCTACACCTTC.